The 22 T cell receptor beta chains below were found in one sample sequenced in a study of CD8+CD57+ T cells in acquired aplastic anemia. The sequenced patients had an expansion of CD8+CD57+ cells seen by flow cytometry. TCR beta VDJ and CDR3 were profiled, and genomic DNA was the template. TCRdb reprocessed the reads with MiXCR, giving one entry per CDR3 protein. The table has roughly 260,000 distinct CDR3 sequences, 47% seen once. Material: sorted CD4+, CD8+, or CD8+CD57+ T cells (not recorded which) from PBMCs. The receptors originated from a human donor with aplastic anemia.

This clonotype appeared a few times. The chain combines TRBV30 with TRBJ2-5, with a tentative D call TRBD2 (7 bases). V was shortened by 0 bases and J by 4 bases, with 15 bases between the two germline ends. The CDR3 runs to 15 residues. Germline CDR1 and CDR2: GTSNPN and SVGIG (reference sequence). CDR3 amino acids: CAWSVGWGGPETQYF. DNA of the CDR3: TGTGCCTGGAGTGTGGGTTGGGGGGGGCCAGAGACCCAGTACTTC.

CDR3 sequence (DNA): TGCAGCAGAGCGGACAGATCGGACACTGAAGCTTTCTTT. Protein sequence: CSRADRSDTEAFF. The genes are TRBV29-1 and TRBJ1-1, with D perhaps matching TRBD1 (6 bases). CDR1 SQVTM and CDR2 ANQGSEA come from the germline V gene. The CDR3 runs 13 residues. Trimming stripped 8 bases from V and 3 bases from J, with 16 bases between. The full variable domain, completed using reference TRBV29-1 and TRBJ1-1, is SAVISQKPSRDICQRGTSLTIQCQVDSQVTMMFWYRQQPGQSLTLIATANQGSEATYESGFVIDKFPISRPNLTFSTLTVSNMSPEDSSIYLCSRADRSDTEAFFGQGTRLTVV.

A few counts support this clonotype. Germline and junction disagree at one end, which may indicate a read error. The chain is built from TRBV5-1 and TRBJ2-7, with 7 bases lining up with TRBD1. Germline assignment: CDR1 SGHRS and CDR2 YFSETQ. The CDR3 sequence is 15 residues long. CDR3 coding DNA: TGTGCCAGCAGCTTGACAGGGACGGACTCCTACGAGCAGTACTTC. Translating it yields CASSLTGTDSYEQYF.

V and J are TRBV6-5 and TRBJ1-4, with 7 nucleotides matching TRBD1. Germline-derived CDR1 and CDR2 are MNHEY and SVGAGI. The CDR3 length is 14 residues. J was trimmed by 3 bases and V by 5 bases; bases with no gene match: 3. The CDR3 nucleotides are TGTGCCAGCAGTAACAGGGGATCTAATGAAAAACTGTTTTTT. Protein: CASSNRGSNEKLFF.

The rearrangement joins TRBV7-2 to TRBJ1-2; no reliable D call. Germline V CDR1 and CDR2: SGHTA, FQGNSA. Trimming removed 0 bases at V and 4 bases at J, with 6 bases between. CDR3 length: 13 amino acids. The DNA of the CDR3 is TGTGCCAGCAGCTTAGCGCACAGCTATGGCTACACCTTC. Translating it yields CASSLAHSYGYTF.

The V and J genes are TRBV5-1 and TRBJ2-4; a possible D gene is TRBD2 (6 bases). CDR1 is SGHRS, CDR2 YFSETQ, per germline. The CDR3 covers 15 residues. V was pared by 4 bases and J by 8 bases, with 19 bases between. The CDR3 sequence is CASSLLGGWADIQYF. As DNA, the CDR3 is TGCGCCAGCAGCCTCCTCGGGGGTTGGGCGGACATTCAGTACTTC.

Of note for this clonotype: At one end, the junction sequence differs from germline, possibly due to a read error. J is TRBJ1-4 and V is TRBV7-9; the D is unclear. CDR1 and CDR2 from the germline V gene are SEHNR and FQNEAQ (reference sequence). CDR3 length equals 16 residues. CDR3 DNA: TGCGCCAGCAGCGGTCAGCAAAGGACTGTTCACGAAAAACTGTTTTTT. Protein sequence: CASSGQQRTVHEKLFF.

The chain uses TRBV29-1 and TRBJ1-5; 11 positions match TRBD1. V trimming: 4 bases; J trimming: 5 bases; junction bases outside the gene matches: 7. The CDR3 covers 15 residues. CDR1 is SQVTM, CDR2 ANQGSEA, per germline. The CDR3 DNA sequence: TGCAGCGTTGGGGGACAGGGGGGGCTCGATCAGCCCCAGCATTTT. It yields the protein CSVGGQGGLDQPQHF.

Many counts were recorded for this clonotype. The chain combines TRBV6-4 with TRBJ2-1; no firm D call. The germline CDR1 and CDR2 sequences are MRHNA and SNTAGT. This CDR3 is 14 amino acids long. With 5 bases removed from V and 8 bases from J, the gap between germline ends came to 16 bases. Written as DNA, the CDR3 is TGTGCCAGCAGTTACCGCCTGAACGGGCATGAGCAGTTCTTC. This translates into CASSYRLNGHEQFF.

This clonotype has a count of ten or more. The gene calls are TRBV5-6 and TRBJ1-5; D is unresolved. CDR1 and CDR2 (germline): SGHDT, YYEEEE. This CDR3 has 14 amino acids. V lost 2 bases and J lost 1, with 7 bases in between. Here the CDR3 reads CASSLAESNQPQHF. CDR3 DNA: TGTGCCAGCAGCTTAGCAGAGAGCAATCAGCCCCAGCATTTT.

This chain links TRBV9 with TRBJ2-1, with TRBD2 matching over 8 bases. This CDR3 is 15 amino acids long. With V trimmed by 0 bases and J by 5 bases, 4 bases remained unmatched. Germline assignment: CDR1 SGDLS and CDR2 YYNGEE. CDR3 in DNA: TGTGCCAGCAGCGTAGTAGCGGGAAACAACAATGAGCAGTTCTTC. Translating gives CASSVVAGNNNEQFF.

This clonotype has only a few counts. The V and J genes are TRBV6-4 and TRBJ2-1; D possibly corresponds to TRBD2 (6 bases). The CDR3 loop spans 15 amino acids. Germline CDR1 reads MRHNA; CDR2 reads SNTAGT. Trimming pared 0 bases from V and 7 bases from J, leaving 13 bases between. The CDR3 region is CASSDSAEGNNEQFF. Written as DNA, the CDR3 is TGTGCCAGCAGTGACTCCGCGGAGGGTAATAATGAGCAGTTCTTC.

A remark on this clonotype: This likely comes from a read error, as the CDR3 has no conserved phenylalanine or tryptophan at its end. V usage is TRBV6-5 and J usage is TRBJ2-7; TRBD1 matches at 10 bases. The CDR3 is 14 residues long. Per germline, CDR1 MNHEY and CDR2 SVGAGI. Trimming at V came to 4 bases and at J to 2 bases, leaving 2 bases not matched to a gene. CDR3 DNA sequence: TGTGCCAGCAGTTGGGGACAGGGGCCCTACGAGCAGTACCTC. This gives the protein CASSWGQGPYEQYL.

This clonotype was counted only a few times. CDR3: CATSATGSGTDTQYF. The CDR3 bases are TGTGCCACCAGTGCCACCGGGTCAGGCACAGATACGCAGTATTTT. This rearrangement joins TRBV24-1 to TRBJ2-3, with unresolved D. The CDR3 is made up of 15 amino acids. Germline V lookup: CDR1 KGHDR, CDR2 SFDVKD. V shed 5 bases and J shed 1 base, with 12 bases lying between them.

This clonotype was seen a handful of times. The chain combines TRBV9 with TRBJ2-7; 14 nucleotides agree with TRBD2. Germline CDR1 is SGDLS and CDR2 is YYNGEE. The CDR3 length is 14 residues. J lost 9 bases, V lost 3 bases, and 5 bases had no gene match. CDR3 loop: CASSDVGTSGRQYF. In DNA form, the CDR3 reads TGTGCCAGCAGCGACGTCGGGACTAGCGGGAGGCAGTACTTC.

Written as DNA, the CDR3 is TGTGCCAGCACGCTAGGTGGACACGAGCAGTACTTC. Residues: CASTLGGHEQYF. The V gene is TRBV7-2, the J gene TRBJ2-7; D is ambiguous. Trimming shortened V by 7 bases and J by 5 bases, and 12 bases separated the two germline ends. CDR3 length equals 12 residues. Germline-derived CDR1 and CDR2 are SGHTA and FQGNSA.

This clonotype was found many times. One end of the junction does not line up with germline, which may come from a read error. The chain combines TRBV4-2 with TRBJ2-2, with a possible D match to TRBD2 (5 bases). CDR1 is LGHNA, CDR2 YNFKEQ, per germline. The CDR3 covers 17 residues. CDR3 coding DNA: TGTGCCAGCAGTCAAGCTGGTAGCGAATCGAACACCGGGGAGCTGTTTTTT. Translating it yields CASSQAGSESNTGELFF.

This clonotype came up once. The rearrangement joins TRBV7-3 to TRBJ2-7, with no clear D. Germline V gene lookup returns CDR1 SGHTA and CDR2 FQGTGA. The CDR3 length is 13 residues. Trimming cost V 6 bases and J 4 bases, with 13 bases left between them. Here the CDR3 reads CASSETPLYEQYF. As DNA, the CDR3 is TGTGCCAGCAGTGAAACCCCGTTATACGAGCAGTACTTC.

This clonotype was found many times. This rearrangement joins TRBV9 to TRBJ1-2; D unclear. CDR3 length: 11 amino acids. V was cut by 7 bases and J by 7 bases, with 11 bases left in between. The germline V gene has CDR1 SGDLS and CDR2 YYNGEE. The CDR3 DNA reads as TGTGCCAGCTTCGGGGTCGGTGGCTACACCTTC. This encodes CASFGVGGYTF.

The DNA of the CDR3 is TGCAGTGCTAGGAAGACTAGCGGGGCGGGGAATGAGCAGTTCTTC. This sequence encodes CSARKTSGAGNEQFF. The chain carries TRBV20-1 and TRBJ2-1; 11 bases are shared with TRBD2. CDR1 and CDR2 (germline): DFQATT, SNEGSKA (reference sequence). V lost 3 bases and J lost 7; bases outside the gene matches: 8. The CDR3 runs 15 residues.

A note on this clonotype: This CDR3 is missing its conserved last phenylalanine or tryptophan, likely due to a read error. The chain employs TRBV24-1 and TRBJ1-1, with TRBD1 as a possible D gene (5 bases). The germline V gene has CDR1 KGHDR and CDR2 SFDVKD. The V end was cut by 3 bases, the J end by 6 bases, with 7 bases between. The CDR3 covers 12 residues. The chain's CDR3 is CATSDGGAEAFI. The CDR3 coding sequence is TGTGCCACCAGTGATGGGGGAGCTGAAGCTTTCATT.

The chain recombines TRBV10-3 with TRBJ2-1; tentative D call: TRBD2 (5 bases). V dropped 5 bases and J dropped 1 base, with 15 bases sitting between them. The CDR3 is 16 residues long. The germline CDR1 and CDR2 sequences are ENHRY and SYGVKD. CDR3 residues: CAISLGLSGSYNEQFF. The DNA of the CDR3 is TGTGCCATCAGTTTGGGTTTGAGCGGTTCCTACAATGAGCAGTTCTTC.